The 17 T cell receptor beta chains below were found in one sample sequenced in a study of response to subunit inactivated influenza vaccine. TCRdb processed the RT-PCR reads anew with MiXCR; each CDR3 protein has one entry. The sample holds under 550,000 distinct CDR3 sequences, 6.5% to 8% seen once. The sample in question was PBMCs from blood, obtained roughly 24 months after vaccination. The receptors here all came from a man aged 50 to 69 who received an inactivated influenza vaccine.

The CDR3 reads CASSSEGSPGLAGAAKNIQYF. CDR3 nucleotides: TGTGCCAGCAGCTCTGAAGGGTCCCCGGGACTAGCGGGGGCCGCCAAAAACATTCAGTACTTC. The chain joins TRBV13 to TRBJ2-4; 14 bases line up with TRBD2. This CDR3 has 21 residues. The J segment lost 1 base and the V segment lost 4 bases, leaving 15 bases of the junction unmatched. Looked up from germline, CDR1 is PRHDT and CDR2 is FYEKMQ (reference sequence).

This clonotype appeared a few times. The V call is TRBV4-3, the J call TRBJ2-3, with 7 positions matching TRBD2. The germline V gene has CDR1 LGHNA and CDR2 YSLEER. J was trimmed by 2 bases and V by 1 base; bases with no gene match: 6. The CDR3 loop spans 16 amino acids. DNA for the CDR3: TGCGCCAGCAGCCAAGGGGTAGCGGGTCCCACAGATACGCAGTATTTT. It encodes CASSQGVAGPTDTQYF.

The rearrangement links TRBV20-1 to TRBJ1-4; the D gene is possibly TRBD1 (5 bases). The CDR3 runs to 15 residues. Germline-derived CDR1 and CDR2 are DFQATT and SNEGSKA (reference sequence). The V and J ends lost 0 bases and 7 bases respectively, with 15 bases between them. The CDR3 sequence is CSARDGSGTGEKLFF. DNA of the CDR3: TGCAGTGCTAGAGATGGATCAGGGACCGGTGAAAAACTGTTTTTT.

V and J are TRBV2 and TRBJ1-2; 9 positions match TRBD1. Germline loops: CDR1 SNHLY, CDR2 FYNNEI. The CDR3 has 15 amino acids. Trimming took 3 bases from V and 7 from J; bases not matched to a gene: 9. CDR3 sequence reads: CASSDQGGQGGGYTF. The CDR3 bases are TGTGCCAGCAGTGATCAGGGGGGACAGGGAGGTGGCTACACCTTC.

The chain carries TRBV10-3 and TRBJ2-1; 7 bases match TRBD2. Trimming at V came to 7 bases and at J to 7 bases, leaving 13 bases not matched to a gene. The CDR3 is 15 residues long. The germline V gene encodes CDR1 ENHRY and CDR2 SYGVKD. The DNA of the CDR3 is TGTGCCATCAAGAAATCAGCGGGGCCCGGGAATGAGCAGTTCTTC. Translation: CAIKKSAGPGNEQFF.

This clonotype was found many times. The chain joins TRBV14 to TRBJ2-7; D may be TRBD1 (6 bases). CDR1 is SGHDN and CDR2 is FVKESK in the germline V gene. The CDR3 spans 16 residues. V was shortened by 4 bases and J by 0 bases, with 16 bases between the two germline ends. CDR3 in amino acids: CASSPPTGKSSYEQYF. Here the CDR3 DNA reads TGTGCCAGCAGCCCCCCCACAGGGAAAAGCTCCTACGAGCAGTACTTC.

The chain has TRBV7-2 and TRBJ2-7; D unclear. The CDR3 is 13 amino acids. Germline V CDR1 and CDR2: SGHTA, FQGNSA. Trimming cost V 2 bases and J 3 bases, with 8 bases left between them. CDR3 sequence: CASSLFSNYEQYF. The CDR3 nucleotides read TGTGCCAGCAGCTTATTTTCGAACTACGAGCAGTACTTC.

This clonotype occurred many times. V usage is TRBV4-1 and J usage is TRBJ2-1; 7 bases are shared with TRBD2. The length of the CDR3 is 16 residues. Looked up from germline, CDR1 is MGHRA and CDR2 is YSYEKL. With 0 bases clipped from V and 2 bases from J, the junction kept 4 bases outside the gene matches. CDR3 DNA sequence: TGCGCCAGCAGCCAAGATTTCGGGGGGACCTACAATGAGCAGTTCTTC. It translates to CASSQDFGGTYNEQFF.

This clonotype was detected many times. The gene calls are TRBV5-1 and TRBJ2-1; D not certain. This CDR3 region has 16 residues. CDR1 is SGHRS and CDR2 is YFSETQ in the germline V gene. V was shortened by 6 bases and J by 0 bases, with 16 bases between the two germline ends. CDR3 sequence reads: CASNIGSLSSYNEQFF. In DNA, the CDR3 is TGCGCCAGCAATATTGGAAGTCTGAGCTCCTACAATGAGCAGTTCTTC. The full variable domain, rest sourced from reference TRBV5-1 and TRBJ2-1, is KAGVTQTPRYLIKTRGQQVTLSCSPISGHRSVSWYQQTPGQGLQFLFEYFSETQRNKGNFPGRFSGRQFSNSRSEMNVSTLELGDSALYLCASNIGSLSSYNEQFFGPGTRLTVL.

Regarding this clonotype: At one boundary the junction diverges from the germline segment, which might be a read error. The rearrangement links TRBV10-3 to TRBJ1-2, with no clear D. Germline loops: CDR1 ENHRY, CDR2 SYGVKD. The CDR3 spans 14 residues. DNA for the CDR3: TGTGCCATCAGCGAGTCTTCAGGCTCCTATGGCTACACCTTC. Its protein product is CAISESSGSYGYTF.

The CDR3 protein is CASSQENRGVQETQYF. CDR3 DNA: TGTGCCAGCAGCCAAGAAAATCGGGGGGTACAAGAGACCCAGTACTTC. This chain links TRBV4-2 with TRBJ2-5; 7 bases fit TRBD2. The CDR3 totals 16 residues. Unmatched junction bases numbered 6, after V lost 0 bases and J lost 2 bases. Looked up from germline, CDR1 is LGHNA and CDR2 is YNFKEQ.

V usage is TRBV3-1 and J usage is TRBJ2-2, with TRBD2 as a possible D gene (6 bases). The CDR3 has 19 amino acids. In germline, CDR1 is LGHDT, CDR2 YNNKEL (reference sequence). With 10 bases removed from V and 5 bases from J, the gap between germline ends came to 32 bases. This chain's CDR3 is CATCQDLGGIRGWTGELFF. CDR3 sequence (DNA): TGTGCCACCTGCCAAGATCTCGGAGGGATTAGAGGTTGGACCGGGGAGCTGTTTTTT.

Details on this clonotype: This sequence may be a read error, since a much larger clone differs from it by one base. V is TRBV12-3 or TRBV12-4 and J is TRBJ2-2, with 8 nucleotides matching TRBD1. The CDR3 spans 14 residues. CDR3 loop: CATMDRVGTRELFF. CDR3 sequence (DNA): TGTGCCACCATGGACAGGGTGGGCACCAGGGAGCTGTTTTTT.

This clonotype was found a few times. This sequence joins TRBV7-2 and TRBJ1-4; D is undetermined. Trimming took off 5 bases at V and 5 bases at J, with 15 bases between the two ends. The CDR3 length is 15 residues. CDR1 is SGHTA, CDR2 FQGNSA, per germline. The CDR3 nucleotides read TGTGCCAGCAGCCGGGCGGGCGGAGGAAATGAAAAACTGTTTTTT. This sequence encodes CASSRAGGGNEKLFF.

This chain connects TRBV7-8 to TRBJ2-7, with unresolved D. This CDR3 has 15 residues. Trimming cost V 4 bases and J 2 bases, with 15 bases left between them. Per germline, CDR1 SGHVS and CDR2 FQNEAQ. The CDR3 sequence is CASSSIEGGTYEQYF. The CDR3 nucleotides are TGTGCCAGCAGCTCGATAGAAGGTGGAACCTACGAGCAGTACTTC.

This clonotype was picked up many times. This chain links TRBV7-2 with TRBJ2-7; 14 bases match TRBD2. V trimming: 5 bases; J trimming: 2 bases; junction bases outside the gene matches: 8. This CDR3 contains 17 residues. Germline-derived CDR1 and CDR2 are SGHTA and FQGNSA. CDR3 bases: TGTGCCAGCAGCACGCCGGGACTAGCGGGAGTCCCCTACGAGCAGTACTTC. Residues: CASSTPGLAGVPYEQYF.

V usage is TRBV15 and J usage is TRBJ1-3; TRBD1 matches 7 bases. The V segment lost 5 bases and the J segment 1 base; nucleotides outside the gene matches: 5. Germline CDR1 reads LNHNV; CDR2 reads YYDKDF (reference sequence). CDR3 length: 15 residues. The CDR3 DNA reads TGTGCCACCAGCTGGGGACAGATATCTGGAAACACCATATATTTT. Protein: CATSWGQISGNTIYF.